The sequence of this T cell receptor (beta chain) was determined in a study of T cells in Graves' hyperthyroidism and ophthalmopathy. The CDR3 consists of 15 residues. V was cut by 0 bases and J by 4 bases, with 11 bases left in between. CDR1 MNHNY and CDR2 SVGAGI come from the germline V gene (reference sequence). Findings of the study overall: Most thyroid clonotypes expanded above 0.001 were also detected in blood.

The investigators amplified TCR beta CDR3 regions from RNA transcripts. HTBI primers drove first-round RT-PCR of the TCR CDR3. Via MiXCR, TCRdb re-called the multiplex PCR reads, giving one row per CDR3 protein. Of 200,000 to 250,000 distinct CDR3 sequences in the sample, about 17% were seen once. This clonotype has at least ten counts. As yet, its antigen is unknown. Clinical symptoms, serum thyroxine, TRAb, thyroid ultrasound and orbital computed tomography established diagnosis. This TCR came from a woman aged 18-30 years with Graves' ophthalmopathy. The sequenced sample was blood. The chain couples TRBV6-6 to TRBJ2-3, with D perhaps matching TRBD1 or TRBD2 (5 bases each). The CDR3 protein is CASSYSGTISDTQYF. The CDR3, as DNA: TGTGCCAGCAGTTACTCCGGGACCATTTCAGATACGCAGTATTTT.